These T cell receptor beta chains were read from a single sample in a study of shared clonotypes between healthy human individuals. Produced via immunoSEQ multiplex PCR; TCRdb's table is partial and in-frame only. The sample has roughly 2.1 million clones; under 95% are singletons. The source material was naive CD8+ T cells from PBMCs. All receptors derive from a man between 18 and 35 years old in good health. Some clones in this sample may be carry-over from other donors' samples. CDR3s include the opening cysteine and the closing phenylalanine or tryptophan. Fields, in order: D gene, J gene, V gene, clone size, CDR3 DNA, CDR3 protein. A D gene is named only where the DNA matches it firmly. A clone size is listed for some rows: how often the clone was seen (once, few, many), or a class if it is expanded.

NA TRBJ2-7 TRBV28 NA TGTGCCAGCAGGCATAGCAGGGCTACGAGGGAGCAGTACTTC CASRHSRATREQYF
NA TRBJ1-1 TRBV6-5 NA TGTGCCAGCAGTTTACCGGGACGTAACACTGAAGCTTTCTTT CASSLPGRNTEAFF
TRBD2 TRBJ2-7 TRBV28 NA TGTGCCAGCATACCACGCGGGAGATCCTACGAGCAGTACTTC CASIPRGRSYEQYF
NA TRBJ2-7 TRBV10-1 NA TGCGCCAGCAGTGACCGGGGCGAGCAGTACTTC CASSDRGEQYF
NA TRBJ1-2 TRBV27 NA TGTGCCAGCAGTTCCTCCAAGGGGGGCATAGTGGGCTACACCTTC CASSSSKGGIVGYTF
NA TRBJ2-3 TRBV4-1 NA TGCGCCAGCAGCCAATCCCGAGGTTATAGCACAGATACGCAGTATTTT CASSQSRGYSTDTQYF
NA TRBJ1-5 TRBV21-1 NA TGTGCCAGCAGCCTTGACAGGTCGGAGCCCCAGCATTTT CASSLDRSEPQHF
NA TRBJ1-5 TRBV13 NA TGTGCCAGCAGCTTAGGGGCAAGCAATCAGCCCCAGCATTTT CASSLGASNQPQHF
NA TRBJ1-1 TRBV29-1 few TGCAGCGTCGTCAGGGGACCGGTCCCTGAAGCTTTCTTT CSVVRGPVPEAFF
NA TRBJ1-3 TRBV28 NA TGTGCCAGCAGTTTCTTCAGGGAAGGAAACACCATATATTTT CASSFFREGNTIYF
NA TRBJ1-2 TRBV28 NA TGTGCCAGCAGTTTACTCGGGGAAAACTATGGCTACACCTTC CASSLLGENYGYTF
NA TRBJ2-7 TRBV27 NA TGTGCCAGCCAGGGGGGGAATTACGAGCAGTACTTC CASQGGNYEQYF
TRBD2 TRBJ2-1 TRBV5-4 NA TGTGCCAGCAGCCCGACCAACCGTCGGGAGGGCCCCAATGAGCAGTTCTTC CASSPTNRREGPNEQFF
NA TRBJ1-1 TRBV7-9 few TGTGCCAGCAGACCCGGCGGTGACACTGAAGCTTTCTTT CASRPGGDTEAFF
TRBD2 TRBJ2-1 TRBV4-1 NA TGCGCCAGCAGCCAAGTGCTCGGGACTAGACACAATGAGCAGTTCTTC CASSQVLGTRHNEQFF
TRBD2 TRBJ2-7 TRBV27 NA TGTGCCAGCCAAAGTAAAAGGATAGCGGGACCCTCCTACGAGCAGTACTTC CASQSKRIAGPSYEQYF
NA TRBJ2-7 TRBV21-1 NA TGTGCCAGCAGCAACCTGGAGTTTCCCTACGAGCAGTACTTC CASSNLEFPYEQYF
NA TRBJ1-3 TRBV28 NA TGTGCCAGCAGTTTCAGCTACTCTGGAAACACCATATATTTT CASSFSYSGNTIYF
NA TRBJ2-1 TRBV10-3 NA TGTGCCATCAGTGAGCCACAGACTAGTTACAATGAGCAGTTCTTC CAISEPQTSYNEQFF
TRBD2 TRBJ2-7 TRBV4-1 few TGCGCCAGCAGCCAAGAACTAGCGGTCCAGGGCAACGAGCAGTACTTC CASSQELAVQGNEQYF
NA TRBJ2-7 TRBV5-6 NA TGTGCCAGCAGCTTGGGCTATTACGAGCAGTACTTC CASSLGYYEQYF
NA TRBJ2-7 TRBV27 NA TGTGCCAGCAGTTTATACGACACATCCTACGAGCAGTACTTC CASSLYDTSYEQYF
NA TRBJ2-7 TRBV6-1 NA TGTGCCAGCAGTGAAGCGCTTCCGCGGGGGCTAAAAGAGCAGTACTTC CASSEALPRGLKEQYF
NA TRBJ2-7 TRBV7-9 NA TGTGCCAGCAGCCCGATGGACGGACCTTACGAGCAGTACTTC CASSPMDGPYEQYF
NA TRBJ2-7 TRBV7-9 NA TGTGCCAGCAGCTTAGAGGGCAGGAGCTCCTACGAGCAGTACTTC CASSLEGRSSYEQYF
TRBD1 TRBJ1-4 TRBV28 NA TGTGCCAGTTACCAGGGGGCCGTGGGTGAAAAACTGTTTTTT CASYQGAVGEKLFF
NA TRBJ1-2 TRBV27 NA TGTGCCAGCAGTTTATCGACCCAGGGAAAGTCTGGCTACACCTTC CASSLSTQGKSGYTF
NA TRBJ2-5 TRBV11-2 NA TGTGCCAGCAGCTTATTTGTTATGGTTGTTCCTAGCATGGAGACCCAGTACTTC CASSLFVMVVPSMETQYF
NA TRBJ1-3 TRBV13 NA TGTGCCAGCAGCTTCGGACCGGGGGCTGGAAACACCATATATTTT CASSFGPGAGNTIYF
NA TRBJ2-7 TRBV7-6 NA TGTGCCAGCAGCCCTGCAGGTAACTTCAACTACGAGCAGTACTTC CASSPAGNFNYEQYF
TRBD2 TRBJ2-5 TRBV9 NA TGTGCCAGCAGCACAACGGGACTAGGGAAAGAGACCCAGTACTTC CASSTTGLGKETQYF
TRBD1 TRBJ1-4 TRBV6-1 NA TGTGCCAGCAGTGAACTCTTTCCCAGGGGGCCGGGGGAAAAACTGTTTTTT CASSELFPRGPGEKLFF
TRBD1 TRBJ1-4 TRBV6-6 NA TGTGCCAGCAGTTACTCGGGGACAGGGTATGAAAAACTGTTTTTT CASSYSGTGYEKLFF
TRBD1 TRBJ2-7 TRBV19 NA TGTGCCAGTAGTGTGACAGGGGTATTCGAGCAGTACTTC CASSVTGVFEQYF
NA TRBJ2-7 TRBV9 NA TGTGCCAGCAGCGTAGGCGGCAGGCCCGACAAGCAGTACTTC CASSVGGRPDKQYF
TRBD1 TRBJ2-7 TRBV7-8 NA TGTGCCAGCAGCCCGGGACAGCTGAGCTCCTACGAGCAGTACTTC CASSPGQLSSYEQYF
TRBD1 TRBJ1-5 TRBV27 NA TGTGCCAGCAGTGGACAGGGATTCCGGGGTCAGCCCCAGCATTTT CASSGQGFRGQPQHF
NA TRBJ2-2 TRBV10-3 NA TGTGCCATCAGTGACCCCGCCTCGACTAGTCGGGTCACCGGGGAGCTGTTTTTT CAISDPASTSRVTGELFF
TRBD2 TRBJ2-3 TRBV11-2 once TGTGCCAGCAGCGCAAACCGACTAGCGGGAGCCGATACGCAGTATTTT CASSANRLAGADTQYF
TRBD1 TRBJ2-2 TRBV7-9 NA TGTGCCAGCAGGCAGGGGGCCGACACCGGGGAGCTGTTTTTT CASRQGADTGELFF
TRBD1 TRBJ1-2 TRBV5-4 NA TGTGCCAGCAACCATTTTGGGGACAGTCGATATGGCTACACCTTC CASNHFGDSRYGYTF
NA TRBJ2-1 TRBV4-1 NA TGCGCCAGCAGCGGAACAGCCTCCTACAATGAGCAGTTCTTC CASSGTASYNEQFF
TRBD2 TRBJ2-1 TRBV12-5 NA TGTGCTAGTGGTGGATCCGGGACTAGAGGATACAATGAGCAGTTCTTC CASGGSGTRGYNEQFF